The 21 T cell receptor beta chains presented below share a single source sample, sequenced in a study of OX40 agonist ivuxolimab in advanced cancers. Only in-frame clones appear in the TCRdb table, and some are missing; sequencing was by immunoSEQ multiplex PCR. The sample carries more than 65,000 clones, about 88% recorded once. The specimen comprised CD4+ or CD8+ T cells sorted from blood, sampled in a trial of the OX40 agonist ivuxolimab. Receptors were obtained from an adult with an advanced solid tumor such as melanoma, head and neck, liver or kidney cancer.

The J gene is TRBJ1-1, the V gene TRBV18, with 10 bases fitting TRBD1. This CDR3 region has 17 residues. The germline CDR1 and CDR2 sequences are KGHSH and LQKENI. The junction had 8 bases not matched to a gene; V was cut back by 4 bases and J by 0 bases. CDR3 protein: CASSLNPGQGLNTEAFF. CDR3 DNA sequence: TGTGCCAGCTCACTAAATCCGGGACAGGGGTTGAACACTGAAGCTTTCTTT.

The chain joins TRBV28 to TRBJ2-2; D ambiguous. Germline V gene sequence: CDR1 MDHEN, CDR2 SYDVKM. Trimming took off 7 bases at V and 4 bases at J, with 16 bases between the two ends. The CDR3 consists of 15 residues. For the CDR3, the DNA is TGTGCCAGCACCCCCCCTCGTTCGGGCACCGGGGAGCTGTTTTTT. Translation: CASTPPRSGTGELFF.

The gene calls are TRBV5-1 and TRBJ2-7; D might be TRBD1 (5 bases). This CDR3 comprises 16 residues. Germline V CDR1 and CDR2: SGHRS, YFSETQ. V shed 0 bases and J shed 0 bases, with 13 bases lying between them. The CDR3 region is CASSLASTASSYEQYF. Written as DNA, the CDR3 is TGCGCCAGCAGCTTGGCCTCGACAGCAAGCTCCTACGAGCAGTACTTC.

V and J are TRBV10-3 and TRBJ2-5; 11 bases line up with TRBD2. CDR3 size: 16 residues. Germline CDR1 is ENHRY and CDR2 is SYGVKD. Losses at the gene ends were 2 bases for V and 5 bases for J; bases not matched to a gene: 7. In DNA, the CDR3 is TGTGCCATCAGTGAGACTAGCGGGAGCGGGAGGGAGACCCAGTACTTC. Amino acids: CAISETSGSGRETQYF.

V and J are TRBV27 and TRBJ1-2; 9 nucleotides match TRBD1. The CDR3 length is 14 residues. V was clipped by 4 bases and J by 4 bases; unmatched bases: 4. Germline CDR1 reads MNHEY; CDR2 reads SMNVEV (reference sequence). CDR3 region: CASSSGTGIYGYTF. In DNA, the CDR3 is TGTGCCAGCAGTTCCGGGACAGGGATCTATGGCTACACCTTC.

The table lists this clone with a count of one. This chain joins TRBV10-3 and TRBJ2-3; D ambiguous. Looked up from germline, CDR1 is ENHRY and CDR2 is SYGVKD. The V and J ends lost 7 bases and 2 bases respectively, with 10 bases between them. The length of the CDR3 is 13 residues. This chain's CDR3 is CAITAGTTDTQYF. The CDR3 DNA reads as TGTGCCATCACGGCAGGAACCACAGATACGCAGTATTTT.

This chain joins TRBV5-6 and TRBJ2-1; D assignment may be TRBD1 or TRBD2 (5 bases each). In germline, CDR1 is SGHDT, CDR2 YYEEEE. The V and J ends lost 2 bases and 2 bases respectively, with 11 bases between them. The CDR3 length is 15 residues. Here the CDR3 reads CASSFQGVPYNEQFF. CDR3 nucleotides: TGTGCCAGCAGCTTTCAGGGAGTTCCCTACAATGAGCAGTTCTTC.

V and J are TRBV18 and TRBJ1-5, with D maybe TRBD1 (5 bases). The germline gives CDR1 KGHSH, CDR2 LQKENI. Trimming took 5 bases from V and 6 from J, leaving 11 bases between them. CDR3 length: 13 residues. The CDR3: CASSRGLSQPQHF. The CDR3 nucleotides read TGTGCCAGCTCAAGGGGCCTAAGTCAGCCCCAGCATTTT.

About this clone itself: Other DNA sequences of this sample code for an identical CDR3. The chain joins TRBV7-9 to TRBJ2-7; 8 bases align to TRBD2. The CDR3 is 13 residues long. The junction had 2 bases not matched to a gene; V was cut back by 5 bases and J by 2 bases. CDR1 and CDR2 from the germline V gene are SEHNR and FQNEAQ (reference sequence). CDR3 sequence (DNA): TGTGCCAGCAGCCAGGGACTAGCCTACGAGCAGTACTTC. Its protein product is CASSQGLAYEQYF.

In this sample, this clone turned up once. This sequence joins TRBV5-6 and TRBJ1-4, with 9 bases aligning to TRBD1. Germline trimming cut 5 bases from V and 3 bases from J; bases unmatched to any gene: 14. In germline, CDR1 is SGHDT, CDR2 YYEEEE. The CDR3 extends over 18 amino acids. CDR3 sequence reads: CASSRLGQGISANEKLFF. CDR3 nucleotide sequence: TGTGCCAGCAGTCGTTTGGGACAGGGTATATCGGCTAATGAAAAACTGTTTTTT. Drawing the rest from reference TRBV5-6 and TRBJ1-4, the complete variable domain is DAGVTQSPTHLIKTRGQQVTLRCSPKSGHDTVSWYQQALGQGPQFIFQYYEEEERQRGNFPDRFSGHQFPNYSSELNVNALLLGDSALYLCASSRLGQGISANEKLFFGSGTQLSVL.

The chain combines TRBV5-1 with TRBJ2-3; TRBD2 matches at 14 bases. Unmatched junction bases numbered 9, after V lost 1 base and J lost 2 bases. CDR3 size: 19 residues. Germline CDR1 is SGHRS and CDR2 is YFSETQ. The CDR3 nucleotides read TGCGCCAGCAGCTTGAGGGGCGGGACTAGCGGGAGAGACACAGATACGCAGTATTTT. Protein sequence: CASSLRGGTSGRDTDTQYF.

The chain carries TRBV27 and TRBJ1-2; TRBD1 might be the D (5 bases). The germline CDR1 and CDR2 sequences are MNHEY and SMNVEV (reference sequence). Between the trimmed V and J ends, which lost 5 bases and 2 bases, there was a span of 18 bases. The CDR3 has 16 residues. DNA of the CDR3: TGTGCCAGCAGTGGTTCAGGGCAGCGAGGGAACTATGGCTACACCTTC. Translating it yields CASSGSGQRGNYGYTF.

The V and J genes are TRBV10-3 and TRBJ2-7, with 11 bases matching TRBD2. With V trimmed by 3 bases and J by 6 bases, 7 bases remained unmatched. Per germline, CDR1 ENHRY and CDR2 SYGVKD. CDR3 size: 15 residues. The CDR3 loop reads CAISETSGRIGEQYF. In DNA, the CDR3 is TGTGCCATCAGTGAAACTAGCGGGAGAATCGGCGAGCAGTACTTC.

This chain joins TRBV9 and TRBJ1-2; D unclear. Trimming stripped 0 bases from V and 2 bases from J, with 8 bases between. Per the germline V gene, CDR1 is SGDLS and CDR2 is YYNGEE. The CDR3 is made up of 14 amino acids. CDR3 DNA sequence: TGTGCCAGCAGCGTAGATAGTCGGAACTATGGCTACACCTTC. It specifies CASSVDSRNYGYTF.

This clone was counted between two and nine times. The rearrangement joins TRBV19 to TRBJ1-1; no reliable D call. Germline V gives CDR1 LNHDA, CDR2 SQIVND (reference sequence). Trimming took 3 bases from V and 6 from J, leaving 8 bases between them. The CDR3 sequence is 12 residues long. CDR3 sequence (DNA): TGTGCCAGTAGTATGCCCGAAGCTGAAGCTTTCTTT. This codes for CASSMPEAEAFF.

The rearrangement uses TRBV28 and TRBJ1-1, with D hard to call. Trimming removed 1 base from V and 3 bases from J, with 9 bases in between. The germline gives CDR1 MDHEN, CDR2 SYDVKM. CDR3 size: 14 residues. The CDR3 here is CASSLSVGYTEAFF. The CDR3 bases are TGTGCCAGCAGTTTATCGGTCGGTTACACTGAAGCTTTCTTT.

This clone was seen a few times. This chain joins TRBV5-5 and TRBJ1-5; TRBD1 is a possible D gene (5 bases). The CDR3 is 14 residues long. Between the trimmed V and J ends, which lost 1 base and 5 bases, there was a span of 10 bases. Germline V gene lookup returns CDR1 SGHKS and CDR2 YYEKEE (reference sequence). DNA for the CDR3: TGTGCCAGCAGCTTGATGCAGGGCGATCAGCCCCAGCATTTT. Its translation: CASSLMQGDQPQHF.

The chain employs TRBV9 and TRBJ2-3; the D gene is possibly TRBD1 (6 bases). The CDR3 length is 16 residues. Germline values: CDR1 SGDLS, CDR2 YYNGEE. V was cut by 0 bases and J by 1 base, with 12 bases left in between. The CDR3 loop reads CASSVASRGGTDTQYF. The DNA for the CDR3 is TGTGCCAGCAGCGTAGCTAGCAGGGGAGGCACAGATACGCAGTATTTT.

The chain employs TRBV20-1 and TRBJ2-5; D not certain. Per germline, CDR1 DFQATT and CDR2 SNEGSKA (reference sequence). The CDR3 is made up of 11 amino acids. V was clipped by 4 bases and J by 10 bases, with 13 bases between them. The CDR3 sequence: CSANYDGDQYF. The CDR3, as DNA: TGCAGTGCTAACTACGATGGTGACCAGTACTTC.

This clone was detected once. The same CDR3 can be traced to other DNA sequences in this sample. The chain carries TRBV5-4 and TRBJ2-3, with TRBD1 identical over 9 bases. CDR1 SGHNT and CDR2 YYREEE come from the germline V gene (reference sequence). The CDR3 extends over 16 amino acids. With V trimmed by 4 bases and J by 3 bases, 9 bases remained unmatched. Here the CDR3 reads CASSRDRVVRTDTQYF. CDR3 DNA: TGTGCCAGCAGCCGGGACAGGGTTGTTCGGACAGATACGCAGTATTTT.

This chain connects TRBV5-1 to TRBJ2-3, with D unresolved. The CDR3 has 12 residues. Germline-derived CDR1 and CDR2 are SGHRS and YFSETQ. Trimming stripped 0 bases from V and 5 bases from J, with 4 bases between. CDR3 nucleotide sequence: TGCGCCAGCAGCTTGGCGGGAGATACGCAGTATTTT. Its protein product is CASSLAGDTQYF.